A single count supports the clone carrying this TCR beta chain. Its antigen is not identified. The sample originates from a study of shared clonotypes between healthy human individuals. Profiled with immunoSEQ multiplex PCR; TCRdb holds only in-frame clones, not every one. The sample yields approximately 2,300,000 clones, 80% to 95% seen once. Losses at the gene ends were 3 bases for V and 8 bases for J; bases not matched to a gene: 9. The length of the CDR3 is 15 residues. In germline, CDR1 is SGHRS, CDR2 YFSETQ. Overall study findings and caveats: The low donor count limited represented genetic and exposure-history diversity.

The TCR comes from a man younger than 35 in good health. Some clones in this sample may be carry-over from other donors' samples. The specimen sequenced was naive CD4+ T cells from PBMCs. Documented subset: CD45RA+ positively selected. The genes are TRBV5-1 and TRBJ1-4; TRBD1 aligns across 8 bases. The CDR3 protein is CASSSSGTGEEKLFF. The CDR3 nucleotides are TGCGCCAGCAGCTCATCCGGGACAGGAGAGGAAAAACTGTTTTTT.